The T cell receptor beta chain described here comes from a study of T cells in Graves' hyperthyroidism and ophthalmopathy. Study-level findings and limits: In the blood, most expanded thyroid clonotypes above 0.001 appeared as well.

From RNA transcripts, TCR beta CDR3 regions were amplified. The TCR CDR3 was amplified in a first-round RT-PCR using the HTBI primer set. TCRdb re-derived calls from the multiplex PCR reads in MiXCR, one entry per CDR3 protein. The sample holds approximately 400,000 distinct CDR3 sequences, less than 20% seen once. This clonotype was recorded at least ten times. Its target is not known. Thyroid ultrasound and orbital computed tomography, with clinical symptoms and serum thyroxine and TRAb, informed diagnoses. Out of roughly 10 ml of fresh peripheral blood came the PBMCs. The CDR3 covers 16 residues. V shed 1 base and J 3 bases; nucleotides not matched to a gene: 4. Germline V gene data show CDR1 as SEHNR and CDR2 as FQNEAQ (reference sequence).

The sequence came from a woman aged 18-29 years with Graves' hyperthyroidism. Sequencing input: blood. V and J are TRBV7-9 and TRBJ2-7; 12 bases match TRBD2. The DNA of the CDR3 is TGTGCCAGCAGCTTAGGGACTAGCGGGAACTACTACGAGCAGTACTTC. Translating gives CASSLGTSGNYYEQYF.